The source of this TCR beta chain is a study of blood T cell repertoires in COVID-19. On the study more broadly: Sites across the United States, Italy and Spain contributed samples from acute and convalescent COVID-19. PBMCs, B-cell-depleted T cells, or T cells were the source of the cDNA or gDNA that made up the material.

TCRdb keeps only in-frame clones here, not all; method: immunoSEQ multiplex PCR. The repertoire holds 150,000 to 200,000 clones, with approximately 83% as singletons. Cohort assignment relied on participant-reported clinical history. Symptom resolution, clearance, or two negative PCRs marked the recovered donors of Cohort 3. Source material: PBMCs or T cells enriched from blood (not recorded which). The sequence derives from a woman aged 60-75 years who had recovered from COVID-19.

The CDR3 loop is CASSPPGLAGGQEQFF. CDR3 bases: TGTGCCAGCAGCCCGCCGGGACTAGCGGGGGGGCAGGAGCAGTTCTTC. This chain connects TRBV5-4 to TRBJ2-1; 16 nucleotides line up with TRBD2. Trimming cost V 4 bases and J 10 bases; bases outside gene matches: 8. The CDR3 extends over 16 amino acids. The germline CDR1 and CDR2 sequences are SGHNT and YYREEE (reference sequence).